Following are 28 T cell receptor beta chains from one sample sequenced in a study of cytomegalovirus exposure and HLA in healthy donors. In the PCR, 60 Vbeta and 13 Jbeta primers were used. Profiling relied on immunoSEQ multiplex PCR, and the TCRdb table lists in-frame clones only, not all of them. The data contain some 140,000 clones, approximately 80% of them singletons. The specimen was PBMCs. The receptor source for this set is a man aged 35 to 55 in good health and CMV-seronegative.

The V and J genes are TRBV18 and TRBJ1-2; D remains ambiguous. This CDR3 is 14 amino acids long. V was trimmed by 2 bases and J by 0 bases, leaving 7 bases between them. Germline-derived CDR1 and CDR2 are KGHSH and LQKENI. Written as DNA, the CDR3 is TGTGCCAGCTCACCATCCAGGCCTAACTATGGCTACACCTTC. It encodes CASSPSRPNYGYTF.

CDR3 region: CAISERPKTGRTEAFF. The CDR3 DNA reads TGTGCCATCAGTGAACGACCTAAGACAGGGCGGACTGAAGCTTTCTTT. The chain has TRBV10-3 and TRBJ1-1, with 7 bases fitting TRBD1. From germline, CDR1 is ENHRY and CDR2 SYGVKD. This CDR3 region has 16 residues. V dropped 3 bases and J dropped 5; count of bases not matched to a gene: 12.

V and J are TRBV14 and TRBJ2-3; a weak D match, TRBD1 (6 bases). CDR3 length equals 16 residues. V lost 0 bases and J lost 3, with 13 bases in between. CDR1 SGHDN and CDR2 FVKESK come from the germline V gene. The CDR3 here is CASSQDEGERTDTQYF. The CDR3 DNA sequence: TGTGCCAGCAGCCAAGATGAGGGGGAACGGACAGATACGCAGTATTTT.

This sequence joins TRBV7-2 and TRBJ2-3; the match to TRBD1 covers 9 bases. The germline V gene encodes CDR1 SGHTA and CDR2 FQGNSA. Trimming at V came to 5 bases and at J to 5 bases, leaving 8 bases not matched to a gene. The CDR3 spans 15 residues. The CDR3 protein is CASSLQGAVVDTQYF. CDR3 nucleotide sequence: TGTGCCAGCAGCCTACAGGGGGCGGTGGTAGATACGCAGTATTTT.

V gene TRBV4-1 combines with J gene TRBJ2-2; 8 bases match TRBD1. The CDR3 covers 14 residues. Germline values: CDR1 MGHRA, CDR2 YSYEKL. Trimming removed 8 bases from V and 1 base from J; junction bases left unmatched: 3. The CDR3 sequence is CASQTGGNTGELFF. Here the CDR3 DNA reads TGCGCCAGCCAAACAGGGGGGAACACCGGGGAGCTGTTTTTT.

This clone has more than one count but fewer than ten. The V and J genes are TRBV5-1 and TRBJ1-1; 9 nucleotides line up with TRBD1. The V and J ends lost 0 bases and 6 bases, in that order; junction bases with no gene match: 6. Germline-derived CDR1 and CDR2 are SGHRS and YFSETQ. The CDR3 is 15 amino acids. As DNA, the CDR3 is TGCGCCAGCAGCTTGGCGGACAGGGGTAGCTCTGAAGCTTTCTTT. Amino acids: CASSLADRGSSEAFF.

This rearrangement joins TRBV30 to TRBJ1-6; 9 bases map to TRBD1. With V trimmed by 4 bases and J by 7 bases, 11 bases remained unmatched. This CDR3 has 16 residues. Per the germline V gene, CDR1 is GTSNPN and CDR2 is SVGIG (reference sequence). The CDR3 here is CAWTPGTGTGNSPLHF. The CDR3, as DNA: TGTGCCTGGACCCCGGGGACGGGGACAGGGAATTCACCCCTCCACTTT.

The V and J genes are TRBV4-1 and TRBJ2-7; D unresolved. Per the germline V gene, CDR1 is MGHRA and CDR2 is YSYEKL. The CDR3 has 13 residues. V shed 4 bases and J shed 0 bases, with 7 bases lying between them. CDR3 in DNA: TGCGCCAGCAGCCTTACGAGCTCCTACGAGCAGTACTTC. Encoded protein: CASSLTSSYEQYF.

The chain uses TRBV19 and TRBJ2-3; TRBD1 might be the D (5 bases). The CDR3 totals 15 residues. Germline V gene lookup returns CDR1 LNHDA and CDR2 SQIVND (reference sequence). V shed 10 bases and J shed 0 bases, with 17 bases lying between them. The CDR3 DNA reads TGTGCCACCCTCCCCCGTGGGGCAAGCACAGATACGCAGTATTTT. Its translation is CATLPRGASTDTQYF.

The V gene is TRBV5-1, the J gene TRBJ1-1; D perhaps matches TRBD1 (5 bases). Germline loops: CDR1 SGHRS, CDR2 YFSETQ. This CDR3 spans 14 amino acids. The ends were cut back, 4 bases at V and 3 bases at J, with 13 bases in the middle. The CDR3 DNA sequence: TGCGCCAGCAGCCCATGGGGGGGGGACACTGAAGCTTTCTTT. Translation: CASSPWGGDTEAFF.

In its sample, this clone was seen a few times. This chain connects TRBV6-1 to TRBJ2-3, with D perhaps TRBD2 (6 bases). The germline V and J ends were trimmed by 7 bases and 1 base, with 12 bases remaining between them. Germline CDR1 is MNHNS and CDR2 is SASEGT. The CDR3 covers 14 residues. The chain's CDR3 is CASTIPGGTDTQYF. The CDR3 DNA is TGTGCCAGCACTATTCCGGGAGGCACAGATACGCAGTATTTT.

This clone occurred once. The gene calls are TRBV10-3 and TRBJ2-7, with D possibly TRBD2 on 6 matching bases. The length of the CDR3 is 13 residues. CDR1 ENHRY and CDR2 SYGVKD come from the germline V gene. Deletions cut 2 bases from V and 4 bases from J, with 9 bases between. CDR3 sequence: CAISEGGDYEQYF. CDR3 sequence (DNA): TGTGCCATCAGTGAGGGAGGGGATTACGAGCAGTACTTC.

The chain's CDR3 is CASSVGQGLTQYF. CDR3 nucleotide sequence: TGTGCCAGCAGCGTGGGACAGGGTCTTACCCAGTACTTC. The V call is TRBV11-1, the J call TRBJ2-5; TRBD1 agrees at 9 bases. This CDR3 comprises 13 residues. The trim removed 5 bases at V and 8 bases at J, leaving 6 bases unmatched. CDR1 and CDR2 from the germline V gene are SGHAT and FQDESV (reference sequence).

This chain connects TRBV20-1 to TRBJ2-1, with 7 bases identical to TRBD2. Germline assignment: CDR1 DFQATT and CDR2 SNEGSKA (reference sequence). This CDR3 is built from 11 residues. CDR3 nucleotides: TGCGGGGTAGCGGGCGGGGATGAGCAGTTCTTC. Translating gives CGVAGGDEQFF.

V gene TRBV30 combines with J gene TRBJ2-1; 9 bases are shared with TRBD2. Germline V gives CDR1 GTSNPN, CDR2 SVGIG (reference sequence). The CDR3 has 18 amino acids. Unmatched junction bases numbered 14, after V lost 1 base and J lost 4 bases. In nucleotides, the CDR3 is TGTGCCTGGAGTGGTCTGGCGGGGGGGCGAGGTGGGTACAATGAGCAGTTCTTC. Amino acids: CAWSGLAGGRGGYNEQFF.

This clone is categorized as medium-sized. CDR3 residues: CSVEEGTSGSNEQFF. CDR3 DNA sequence: TGCAGCGTTGAAGAAGGGACTAGCGGGAGTAATGAGCAGTTCTTC. This sequence joins TRBV29-1 and TRBJ2-1; 14 bases fit TRBD2. Per germline, CDR1 SQVTM and CDR2 ANQGSEA. The CDR3 loop spans 15 amino acids. V lost 0 bases to trimming and J lost 7 bases; unmatched junction nucleotides: 2.

This chain connects TRBV5-1 to TRBJ1-2; the D gene is possibly TRBD1 (6 bases). Germline V gene lookup returns CDR1 SGHRS and CDR2 YFSETQ. This CDR3 spans 15 amino acids. V lost 4 bases and J lost 4, with 17 bases in between. The CDR3 loop reads CASSGSGGPSYGYTF. As DNA, the CDR3 is TGCGCCAGCAGCGGATCCGGGGGGCCTAGCTATGGCTACACCTTC. The full variable domain, completed using reference TRBV5-1 and TRBJ1-2, is KAGVTQTPRYLIKTRGQQVTLSCSPISGHRSVSWYQQTPGQGLQFLFEYFSETQRNKGNFPGRFSGRQFSNSRSEMNVSTLELGDSALYLCASSGSGGPSYGYTFGSGTRLTVV.

This sequence joins TRBV2 and TRBJ2-3; D is undetermined. The V end lost 8 bases, the J end lost 1 base, and 10 bases lay between the germline ends. CDR3 length equals 13 residues. Per the germline V gene, CDR1 is SNHLY and CDR2 is FYNNEI. The DNA of the CDR3 is TGTGCCAGCCAAATAAGCGGCACAGATACGCAGTATTTT. This gives the protein CASQISGTDTQYF.

The chain employs TRBV2 and TRBJ2-5, with 8 bases matching TRBD1. This CDR3 spans 15 amino acids. CDR1 and CDR2 (germline): SNHLY, FYNNEI. Losses at the gene ends were 5 bases for V and 2 bases for J; bases not matched to a gene: 7. DNA for the CDR3: TGTGCCAGCAGTTTAGCCGGGACAGGACAAGAGACCCAGTACTTC. Its translation is CASSLAGTGQETQYF.

This chain links TRBV27 with TRBJ2-7; 9 bases fit TRBD2. This CDR3 is 15 amino acids long. CDR1 and CDR2 (germline): MNHEY, SMNVEV (reference sequence). Losses at the gene ends were 0 bases for V and 3 bases for J; bases not matched to a gene: 3. CDR3 sequence reads: CASSLSAGGFYEQYF. CDR3 DNA: TGTGCCAGCAGTTTATCAGCGGGGGGTTTCTACGAGCAGTACTTC.

The chain is built from TRBV27 and TRBJ2-7, with 7 positions matching TRBD1. Losses at the gene ends were 6 bases for V and 1 base for J; bases not matched to a gene: 6. The CDR3 is 14 amino acids. Per germline, CDR1 MNHEY and CDR2 SMNVEV (reference sequence). In DNA form, the CDR3 reads TGTGCCAGCAGCGGACCCAGGGGGTCCTACGAGCAGTACTTC. Translating gives CASSGPRGSYEQYF.

The chain employs TRBV4-1 and TRBJ1-1; D is unresolved. CDR1 and CDR2 from the germline V gene are MGHRA and YSYEKL. V shed 7 bases and J shed 3 bases, with 15 bases lying between them. The CDR3 sequence is 14 residues long. The CDR3 bases are TGCGCCAGCAAAAGGCGAGCGGACGACACTGAAGCTTTCTTT. The encoded protein is CASKRRADDTEAFF.

The V call is TRBV5-1, the J call TRBJ1-4; the match to TRBD1 covers 7 bases. The CDR3 runs 15 residues. Per germline, CDR1 SGHRS and CDR2 YFSETQ. Trimming at V came to 3 bases and at J to 8 bases, leaving 10 bases not matched to a gene. The CDR3 DNA reads as TGCGCCAGCAGCTCGTACAGGGGTGGTGGCGAAAAACTGTTTTTT. Protein sequence: CASSSYRGGGEKLFF.

This chain joins TRBV19 and TRBJ2-2; the D is unclear. The germline V and J ends were trimmed by 11 bases and 0 bases, with 19 bases remaining between them. The germline V gene encodes CDR1 LNHDA and CDR2 SQIVND (reference sequence). This CDR3 is 16 amino acids long. The CDR3 nucleotides read TGTGCCGCAATGAGGCAGTACCCCGCGAACACCGGGGAGCTGTTTTTT. Translating it yields CAAMRQYPANTGELFF.

The genes are TRBV5-4 and TRBJ2-5; TRBD2 matches 7 bases. Germline CDR1 is SGHNT and CDR2 is YYREEE (reference sequence). Trimming cost V 2 bases and J 5 bases; bases outside gene matches: 9. The CDR3 loop spans 15 amino acids. Written as DNA, the CDR3 is TGTGCCAGCAGCTTAGCGGGGCACGGCGTGGAGACCCAGTACTTC. Its protein product is CASSLAGHGVETQYF. Combining the CDR3 with reference TRBV5-4 and TRBJ2-5 gives the whole variable domain ETGVTQSPTHLIKTRGQQVTLRCSSQSGHNTVSWYQQALGQGPQFIFQYYREEENGRGNFPPRFSGLQFPNYSSELNVNALELDDSALYLCASSLAGHGVETQYFGPGTRLLVL.

This chain joins TRBV30 and TRBJ2-7, with D perhaps TRBD1 (6 bases). The germline gives CDR1 GTSNPN, CDR2 SVGIG (reference sequence). With 1 base removed from V and 1 base from J, the gap between germline ends came to 11 bases. CDR3 length equals 14 residues. This CDR3 is CAWSGRGGSYEQYF. CDR3 bases: TGTGCCTGGAGTGGCAGGGGTGGGTCCTACGAGCAGTACTTC.

This chain uses TRBV27 with TRBJ1-1; a weak D match, TRBD1 (5 bases). V gave up 0 bases and J gave up 8 bases, with 13 bases separating them. The CDR3 spans 14 residues. Germline CDR1 MNHEY, CDR2 SMNVEV (reference sequence). The CDR3 reads CASSLSVGGFEAFF. The CDR3 DNA follows: TGTGCCAGCAGTTTATCAGTCGGGGGGTTCGAAGCTTTCTTT.

This rearrangement joins TRBV7-9 to TRBJ2-7; D perhaps matches TRBD1 (6 bases). The CDR3 consists of 15 residues. The V gene's germline CDR1 is SEHNR and CDR2 FQNEAQ (reference sequence). V gave up 5 bases and J gave up 4 bases, with 18 bases separating them. The CDR3 reads CASSPEVGASYEQYF. Here the CDR3 DNA reads TGTGCCAGCAGCCCGGAGGTGGGGGCGTCGTACGAGCAGTACTTC. The variable domain in full, with the rest retrieved from reference TRBV7-9 and TRBJ2-7, is DTGVSQNPRHKITKRGQNVTFRCDPISEHNRLYWYRQTLGQGPEFLTYFQNEAQLEKSRLLSDRFSAERPKGSFSTLEIQRTEQGDSAMYLCASSPEVGASYEQYFGPGTRLTVT.